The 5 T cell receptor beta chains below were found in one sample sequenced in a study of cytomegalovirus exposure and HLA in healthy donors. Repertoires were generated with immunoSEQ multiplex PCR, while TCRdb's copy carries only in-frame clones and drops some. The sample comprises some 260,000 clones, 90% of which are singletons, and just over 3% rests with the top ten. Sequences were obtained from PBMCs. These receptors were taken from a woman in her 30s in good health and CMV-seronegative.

CDR3 in amino acids: CASSLLSPRGLTEAFF. CDR3 bases: TGTGCCAGCAGTCTCCTTTCCCCCAGGGGCCTGACTGAAGCTTTCTTT. The chain recombines TRBV27 with TRBJ1-1, with a tentative D call TRBD1 (6 bases). The CDR3 runs 16 residues. Trimming took 5 bases from V and 5 from J, leaving 21 bases between them. Germline CDR1 and CDR2: MNHEY and SMNVEV (reference sequence).

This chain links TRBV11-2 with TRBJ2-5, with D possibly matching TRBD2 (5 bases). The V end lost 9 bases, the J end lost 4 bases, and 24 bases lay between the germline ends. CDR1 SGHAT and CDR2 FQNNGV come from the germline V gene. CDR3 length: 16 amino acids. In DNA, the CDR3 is TGTGCCAGTAAGCTTGCGGGTTTAACGGGCTTAGAGACCCAGTACTTC. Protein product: CASKLAGLTGLETQYF.

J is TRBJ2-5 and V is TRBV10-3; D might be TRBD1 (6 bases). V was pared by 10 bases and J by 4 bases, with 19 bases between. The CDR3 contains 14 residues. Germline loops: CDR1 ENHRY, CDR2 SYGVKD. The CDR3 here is CASSGAGVIETQYF. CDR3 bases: TGTGCCAGCTCCGGGGCAGGGGTAATAGAGACCCAGTACTTC.

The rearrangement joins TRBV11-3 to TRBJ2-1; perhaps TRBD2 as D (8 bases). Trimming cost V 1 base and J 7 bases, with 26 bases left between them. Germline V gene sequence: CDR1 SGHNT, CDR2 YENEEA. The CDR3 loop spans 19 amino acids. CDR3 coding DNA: TGTGCCAGCAGCTTAGGACAGGGATCTACCACCGGGAGGGGGAATGAGCAGTTCTTC. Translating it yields CASSLGQGSTTGRGNEQFF.

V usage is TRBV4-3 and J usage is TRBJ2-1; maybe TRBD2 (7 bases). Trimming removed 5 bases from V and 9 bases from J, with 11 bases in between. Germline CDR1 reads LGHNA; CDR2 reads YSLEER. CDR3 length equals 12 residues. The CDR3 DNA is TGCGCCAGCAGCAAGGGGGGGGTTGAGCAGTTCTTC. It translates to CASSKGGVEQFF.